One sample yielded the 20 T cell receptor beta chains listed below, sequenced in a study of T cells in Graves' hyperthyroidism and ophthalmopathy (dated by TCRdb to the late 2010s). The method behind the library was multiplex PCR. TCRdb records Illumina HiSeq 2000 as the sequencer. The TCR beta CDR3 regions were amplified from the RNA transcripts. The first round of RT-PCR for the TCR CDR3 was performed with the HTBI primer set and the Qiagen OneStep RT-PCR kit. TCRdb reran the public reads through fastp at Q25 and MiXCR, keeping productive beta chains. Here each entry gathers all rows of one CDR3 protein and keeps the most common genes and DNA. The sample yields 350,000 to 400,000 distinct CDR3 sequences; around 18% were counted once. 40% of the sample belongs to the ten largest clones. Sequencing used blood. These receptors came from a man in his late teens or twenties with Graves' ophthalmopathy.

There are many counts of this clonotype. This sequence joins TRBV12-3 or TRBV12-4 and TRBJ1-2; TRBD1 matches 8 bases. With 5 bases clipped from V and 8 bases from J, the junction kept 7 bases outside the gene matches. This CDR3 spans 13 amino acids. The CDR3 loop reads CASSHRGGGGYTF. For the CDR3, the DNA is TGTGCCAGCAGTCACAGGGGGGGAGGGGGCTACACCTTC.

This chain links TRBV5-5 with TRBJ2-6, with 8 bases fitting TRBD1. Trimming removed 1 base from V and 2 bases from J; junction bases left unmatched: 8. CDR3 length equals 18 residues. The germline CDR1 and CDR2 sequences are SGHKS and YYEKEE (reference sequence). The CDR3 sequence is CASSLSWTGSAGANVLTF. The CDR3 DNA follows: TGTGCCAGCAGCTTGTCCTGGACAGGGAGCGCTGGGGCCAACGTCCTGACTTTC.

This clonotype was picked up many times. The V gene is TRBV27, the J gene TRBJ1-1, with 7 bases fitting TRBD1. With 5 bases clipped from V and 1 base from J, the junction kept 4 bases outside the gene matches. Germline V lookup: CDR1 MNHEY, CDR2 SMNVEV (reference sequence). This CDR3 contains 14 residues. CDR3 DNA sequence: TGTGCCAGCAGTACCCGGGACAGGAACACTGAAGCTTTCTTT. This translates into CASSTRDRNTEAFF.

This clonotype has a handful of counts. The chain employs TRBV4-1 and TRBJ1-4; 7 bases are a match to TRBD1. V trimming: 3 bases; J trimming: 4 bases; junction bases outside the gene matches: 2. Looked up from germline, CDR1 is MGHRA and CDR2 is YSYEKL. The CDR3 has 14 residues. The CDR3 bases are TGCGCCAGCAGCCAGGGACAGCATAATGAAAAACTGTTTTTT. It encodes CASSQGQHNEKLFF.

V gene TRBV11-2 combines with J gene TRBJ2-3, with D possibly called TRBD1 or TRBD2 (5 bases each). Trimming took off 4 bases at V and 4 bases at J, with 15 bases between the two ends. The germline gives CDR1 SGHAT, CDR2 FQNNGV. The CDR3 runs to 15 residues. CDR3 nucleotides: TGTGCCAGCAGCTGGTCGGATACGGGGCCAGATACGCAGTATTTT. Translation: CASSWSDTGPDTQYF.

This clonotype has ten or more counts. This chain links TRBV3-1 with TRBJ1-1, with 9 positions matching TRBD1. Germline V gives CDR1 LGHDT, CDR2 YNNKEL (reference sequence). With V trimmed by 6 bases and J by 0 bases, 5 bases remained unmatched. The CDR3 totals 15 residues. In nucleotides, the CDR3 is TGTGCCAGCAGACGGGGACAGGGCGTGAACACTGAAGCTTTCTTT. Its protein is CASRRGQGVNTEAFF.

This clonotype has ten or more counts. The chain combines TRBV7-9 with TRBJ1-2; D remains unclear. Germline V gene lookup returns CDR1 SEHNR and CDR2 FQNEAQ (reference sequence). V dropped 6 bases and J dropped 4 bases, with 15 bases sitting between them. The CDR3 runs to 14 residues. The CDR3 DNA reads TGTGCCAGCAGTGAGGGTTCGGGGAGCTATGGCTACACCTTC. Translating gives CASSEGSGSYGYTF. The full variable domain, its missing parts supplied by reference TRBV7-9 and TRBJ1-2, is DTGVSQNPRHKITKRGQNVTFRCDPISEHNRLYWYRQTLGQGPEFLTYFQNEAQLEKSRLLSDRFSAERPKGSFSTLEIQRTEQGDSAMYLCASSEGSGSYGYTFGSGTRLTVV.

This clonotype was recorded at least ten times. The gene calls are TRBV5-1 and TRBJ1-1; D not resolved. This CDR3 is 14 amino acids long. Germline values: CDR1 SGHRS, CDR2 YFSETQ. V dropped 3 bases and J dropped 1 base, with 10 bases sitting between them. The CDR3 sequence is CASSSLATNTEAFF. In DNA, the CDR3 is TGCGCCAGCAGCTCTCTGGCTACGAACACTGAAGCTTTCTTT.

This clonotype was recorded a few times. V usage is TRBV24-1 and J usage is TRBJ2-3; 9 nucleotides align to TRBD1. CDR1 KGHDR and CDR2 SFDVKD come from the germline V gene. This CDR3 is 17 amino acids long. Trimming at V came to 4 bases and at J to 2 bases, leaving 9 bases not matched to a gene. Here the CDR3 DNA reads TGTGCCACCAGTGAAAACGAACAGGGGGCCCACACAGATACGCAGTATTTT. This sequence encodes CATSENEQGAHTDTQYF.

DNA for the CDR3: TGTGCCATCAGTGAGAGACAGGGGGAAAAACTGTTTTTT. It translates to CAISERQGEKLFF. The chain carries TRBV10-3 and TRBJ1-4, with TRBD1 identical over 8 bases. The CDR3 runs 13 residues. Germline lookup yields CDR1 ENHRY and CDR2 SYGVKD. V lost 2 bases, J lost 8 bases, and 1 base stayed unmatched.

This clonotype has a count of ten or more. J is TRBJ1-4 and V is TRBV5-1; D ambiguous. CDR1 is SGHRS and CDR2 is YFSETQ in the germline V gene. V was trimmed by 5 bases and J by 4 bases, leaving 9 bases between them. The CDR3 loop spans 13 amino acids. Here the CDR3 DNA reads TGCGCCAGCAGTAGGCAGAGTAATGAAAAACTGTTTTTT. Encoded protein: CASSRQSNEKLFF.

The J gene is TRBJ1-2, the V gene TRBV20-1; 7 bases map to TRBD1. J gave up 6 bases and V 6 bases, and 4 bases lay outside the gene matches. The germline gives CDR1 DFQATT, CDR2 SNEGSKA (reference sequence). The CDR3 runs to 11 residues. DNA for the CDR3: TGCAGTGCGAGGGACAGCAATGGCTACACCTTC. This encodes CSARDSNGYTF.

This clonotype was seen many times. The rearrangement uses TRBV12-3 or TRBV12-4 and TRBJ1-1; D unclear. V lost 3 bases, J lost 1 base, and 9 bases lay in between. CDR3 length: 14 amino acids. The CDR3 nucleotides are TGTGCCAGCAGTTTTCGGAGGCCGAACACTGAAGCTTTCTTT. Its translation is CASSFRRPNTEAFF.

This clonotype has just a few counts. The chain has TRBV11-2 and TRBJ2-3; D is uncertain. The V and J ends lost 0 bases and 2 bases respectively, with 12 bases between them. The CDR3 is 16 amino acids. CDR1 and CDR2 (germline): SGHAT, FQNNGV. This CDR3 is CASSLEGYLLTDTQYF. The DNA of the CDR3 is TGTGCCAGCAGCTTAGAGGGGTACCTCCTCACAGATACGCAGTATTTT.

This clonotype was recorded many times. One end of the junction is discordant with germline, which a read error may explain. This chain connects TRBV28 to TRBJ1-1; no reliable D call. In germline, CDR1 is MDHEN, CDR2 SYDVKM. This CDR3 has 12 residues. The CDR3 is CASIRPNAEAFF. Written as DNA, the CDR3 is TGTGCCAGCATAAGACCGAACGCTGAAGCTTTCTTT. The whole variable domain, filled in from reference TRBV28 and TRBJ1-1, reads DVKVTQSSRYLVKRTGEKVFLECVQDMDHENMFWYRQDPGLGLRLIYFSYDVKMKEKGDIPEGYSVSREKKERFSLILESASTNQTSMYLCASIRPNAEAFFGQGTRLTVV.

The rearrangement uses TRBV20-1 and TRBJ2-1; possibly TRBD2 for D (5 bases). This CDR3 region has 15 residues. Germline V lookup: CDR1 DFQATT, CDR2 SNEGSKA (reference sequence). V was cut by 5 bases and J by 7 bases, with 21 bases left in between. The CDR3 coding sequence is TGCAGTGCTCGACGAGGGTCTACTACTTGGAATGAGCAGTTCTTC. This gives the protein CSARRGSTTWNEQFF.

This clonotype was recorded at least ten times. The V call is TRBV7-3, the J call TRBJ2-7; 9 bases line up with TRBD2. Germline V gives CDR1 SGHTA, CDR2 FQGTGA. The CDR3 totals 13 residues. V trimming: 4 bases; J trimming: 5 bases; junction bases outside the gene matches: 3. The CDR3 DNA reads as TGTGCCAGCAGCTCAGGACTAGCGAACGAGCAGTACTTC. This sequence encodes CASSSGLANEQYF.

The chain has TRBV27 and TRBJ1-5; 10 positions agree with TRBD1. Losses at the gene ends were 6 bases for V and 6 bases for J; bases not matched to a gene: 5. Germline-derived CDR1 and CDR2 are MNHEY and SMNVEV (reference sequence). CDR3 length: 14 residues. The DNA of the CDR3 is TGTGCCAGCAGCAAGGACAGGGGGGGTCAGCCCCAGCATTTT. This translates into CASSKDRGGQPQHF.

This clonotype was detected many times. This chain joins TRBV6-6 and TRBJ1-2, with 9 bases that match TRBD1. The CDR3 spans 14 residues. Trimming at V came to 2 bases and at J to 7 bases, leaving 5 bases not matched to a gene. CDR1 and CDR2 from the germline V gene are MNHNY and SVGAGI (reference sequence). The CDR3 is CASSYVGDRVGYTF. The CDR3 coding sequence is TGTGCCAGCAGTTACGTTGGGGACAGGGTTGGCTACACCTTC.

The sample holds many counts of this clonotype. The chain employs TRBV12-3 or TRBV12-4 and TRBJ2-1, with 7 bases fitting TRBD1. V trimming: 2 bases; J trimming: 7 bases; junction bases outside the gene matches: 8. The CDR3 totals 15 residues. The DNA for the CDR3 is TGTGCCAGCAGTTTAATCCCTGACAGGGTGAATGAGCAGTTCTTC. It encodes CASSLIPDRVNEQFF.